The present entry profiles one TCR beta chain with its context. This was a deep-level run. Profiling relied on immunoSEQ multiplex PCR, and the TCRdb table lists in-frame clones only, not all of them. The sample gives 850,000 to 1,100,000 clones, approximately 80% of which show up once; 0.85% to 1% is in the top ten. The entry originates in a study of shared clonotypes between healthy human individuals. The CDR3 extends over 15 amino acids. Germline V gene lookup returns CDR1 SGHDN and CDR2 FVKESK. Trimming took off 6 bases at V and 4 bases at J, with 17 bases between the two ends. The sequenced sample consisted of memory CD4+ T cells from PBMCs. Subset described: CD45RA-negative fraction. This clonotype originated in a young man in good health. Some clones in this sample may be carry-over from other donors' samples. This chain joins TRBV14 and TRBJ2-3; no clear D gene. The CDR3 DNA is TGTGCCAGCAGTGACGACGGTGGGCCGGCAGATACGCAGTATTTT. Protein: CASSDDGGPADTQYF. The full variable domain, with the rest looked up from reference TRBV14 and TRBJ2-3, is EAGVTQFPSHSVIEKGQTVTLRCDPISGHDNLYWYRRVMGKEIKFLLHFVKESKQDESGMPNNRFLAERTGGTYSTLKVQPAELEDSGVYFCASSDDGGPADTQYFGPGTRLTVL.